This T cell receptor (beta chain) was documented in a study of shared clonotypes between healthy human individuals. Healthy and HIV-negative, the adult donors had no recent acute infections or vaccinations. Unsorted PBMC replicate PCRs used roughly 270 ng DNA, approximately 30,000 T cell genomes. This table comes from immunoSEQ multiplex PCR, and its TCRdb copy is limited to in-frame clones, with some not included. The data show fewer than 600,000 clones, around 79% seen once. The CDR3 loop spans 16 amino acids. Germline trimming cut 5 bases from V and 5 bases from J; bases unmatched to any gene: 9. The germline V gene encodes CDR1 MGHRA and CDR2 YSYEKL.

The chain uses TRBV4-1 and TRBJ2-5; TRBD1 agrees at 12 bases. Sequences were obtained from PBMCs. This TCR came from a woman aged 40 to 50 in good health. Some clones in this sample may be carry-over from other donors' samples. CDR3 coding DNA: TGCGCCAGCAGCACACCGGGACAGGGGGCTAGGGAGACCCAGTACTTC. Residues: CASSTPGQGARETQYF.